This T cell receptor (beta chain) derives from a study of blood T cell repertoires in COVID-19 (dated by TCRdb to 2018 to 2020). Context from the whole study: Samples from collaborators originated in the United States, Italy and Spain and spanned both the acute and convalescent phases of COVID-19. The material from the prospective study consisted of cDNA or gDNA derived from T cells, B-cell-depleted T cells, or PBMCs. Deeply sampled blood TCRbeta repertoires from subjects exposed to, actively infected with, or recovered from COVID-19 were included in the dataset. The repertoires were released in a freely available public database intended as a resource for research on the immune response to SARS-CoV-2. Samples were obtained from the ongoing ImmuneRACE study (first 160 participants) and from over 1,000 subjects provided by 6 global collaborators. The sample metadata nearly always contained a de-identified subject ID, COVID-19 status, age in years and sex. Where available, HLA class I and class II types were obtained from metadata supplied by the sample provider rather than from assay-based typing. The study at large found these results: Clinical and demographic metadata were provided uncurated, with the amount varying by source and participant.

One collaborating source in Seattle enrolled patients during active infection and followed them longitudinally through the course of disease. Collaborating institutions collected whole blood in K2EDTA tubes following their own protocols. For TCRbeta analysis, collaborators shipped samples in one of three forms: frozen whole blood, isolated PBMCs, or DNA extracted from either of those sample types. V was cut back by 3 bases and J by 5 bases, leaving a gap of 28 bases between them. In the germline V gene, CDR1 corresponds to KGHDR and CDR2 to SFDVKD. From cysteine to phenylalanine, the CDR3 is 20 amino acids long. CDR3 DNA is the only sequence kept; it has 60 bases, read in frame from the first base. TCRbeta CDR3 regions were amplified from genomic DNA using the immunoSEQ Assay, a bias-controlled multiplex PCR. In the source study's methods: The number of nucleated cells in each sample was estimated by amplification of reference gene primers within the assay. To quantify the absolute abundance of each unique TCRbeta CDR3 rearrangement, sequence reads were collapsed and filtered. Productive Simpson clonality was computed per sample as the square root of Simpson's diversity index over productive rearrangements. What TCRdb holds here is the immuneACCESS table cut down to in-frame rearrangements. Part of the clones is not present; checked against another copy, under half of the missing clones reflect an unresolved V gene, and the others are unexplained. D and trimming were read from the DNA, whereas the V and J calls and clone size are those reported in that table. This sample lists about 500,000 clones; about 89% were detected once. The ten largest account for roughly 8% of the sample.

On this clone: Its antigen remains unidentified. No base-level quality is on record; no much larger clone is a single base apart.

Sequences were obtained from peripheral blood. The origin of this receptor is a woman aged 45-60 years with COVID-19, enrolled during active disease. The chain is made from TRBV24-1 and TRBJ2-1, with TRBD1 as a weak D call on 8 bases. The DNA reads TGTGCCACCAGTGATACTCGACAGGGGAGGGTTTCTTCTTCTAACAATGAGCAGTTCTTC. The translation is CATSDTRQGRVSSSNNEQFF.